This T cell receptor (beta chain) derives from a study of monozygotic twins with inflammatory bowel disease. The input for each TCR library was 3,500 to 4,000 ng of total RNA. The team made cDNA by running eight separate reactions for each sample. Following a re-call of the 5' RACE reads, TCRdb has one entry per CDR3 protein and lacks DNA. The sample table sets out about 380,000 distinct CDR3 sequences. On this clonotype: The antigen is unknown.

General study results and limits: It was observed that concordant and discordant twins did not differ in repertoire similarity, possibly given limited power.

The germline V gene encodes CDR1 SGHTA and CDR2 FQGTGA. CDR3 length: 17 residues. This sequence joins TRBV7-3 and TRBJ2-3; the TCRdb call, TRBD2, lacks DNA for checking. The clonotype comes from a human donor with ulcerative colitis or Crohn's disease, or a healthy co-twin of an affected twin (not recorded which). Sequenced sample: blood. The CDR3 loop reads CASSLTGTSGGRDTQYF.